This T cell receptor beta chain derives from a study of blood T cell repertoires in COVID-19. With V trimmed by 1 base and J by 8 bases, 11 bases remained unmatched. The CDR3 totals 15 residues. CDR1 SGHNT and CDR2 YYREEE come from the germline V gene (reference sequence). Assay: immunoSEQ multiplex PCR; the TCRdb copy retains only in-frame clones and omits some. The sample carries 250,000 to 300,000 clones, over 70% recorded once. This chain connects TRBV5-4 to TRBJ1-2; 7 bases fit TRBD1. Sequencing was done on a sample of peripheral blood. The source of this sequence is a man aged 80 or over with acute or convalescent COVID-19. The DNA of the CDR3 is TGTGCCAGCAGCTTGCCGGGACAGAATGTGGGAGGCTACACCTTC. Translated: CASSLPGQNVGGYTF. The complete variable domain, with remaining parts taken from reference TRBV5-4 and TRBJ1-2, reads ETGVTQSPTHLIKTRGQQVTLRCSSQSGHNTVSWYQQALGQGPQFIFQYYREEENGRGNFPPRFSGLQFPNYSSELNVNALELDDSALYLCASSLPGQNVGGYTFGSGTRLTVV.